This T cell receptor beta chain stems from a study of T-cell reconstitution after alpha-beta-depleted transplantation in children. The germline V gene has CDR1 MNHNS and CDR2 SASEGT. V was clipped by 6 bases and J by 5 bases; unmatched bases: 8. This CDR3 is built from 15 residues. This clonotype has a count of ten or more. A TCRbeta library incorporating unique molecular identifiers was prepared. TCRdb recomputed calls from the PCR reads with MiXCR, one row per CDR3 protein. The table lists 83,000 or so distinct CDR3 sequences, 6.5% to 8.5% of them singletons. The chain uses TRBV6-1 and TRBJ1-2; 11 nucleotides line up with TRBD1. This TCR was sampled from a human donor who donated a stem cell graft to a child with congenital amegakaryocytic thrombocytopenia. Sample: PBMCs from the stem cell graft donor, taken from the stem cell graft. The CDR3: CASRLGQGASYGYTF. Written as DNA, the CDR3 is TGTGCCAGCAGACTTGGACAGGGGGCGAGTTATGGCTACACCTTC.